Below, 30 T cell receptor beta chains from the same sample are listed, as sequenced in a study of T cells in women clearing cervical HPV infection. Profiled with immunoSEQ multiplex PCR; TCRdb holds only in-frame clones, not every one. This specimen shows about 20,000 clones; the ten leading clones hold 3.2%. The sequencing sample was made of blood buffy coat. The receptors were sampled from a woman aged 18 to 69 with a cervical HPV16 infection that either progressed to CIN3+ or cleared (not recorded which).

Worth noting for this clone: The read ends 3 residues early relative to the CDR3; the germline J gene fills the gap. The V gene is TRBV6-2 or TRBV6-3, the J gene TRBJ1-5, with D unresolved. Per the germline V gene, CDR1 is MNHEY and CDR2 is SVGEGT. The CDR3 extends over 12 amino acids. The V end lost 7 bases, the J end lost 1 base, and 5 bases lay between the germline ends. The CDR3 loop is CASNLSNQPQHF. The sequenced part of the CDR3 DNA is TGTGCCAGCAATTTAAGCAATCAGCCC.

Comments on this clone: The read ends 3 residues shy of where the CDR3 ends; the end is completed using the germline J gene. The chain carries TRBV6-1 and TRBJ1-1, with D possibly TRBD1 on 5 matching bases. There are 13 residues in the CDR3. Germline V gene data show CDR1 as MNHNS and CDR2 as SASEGT. Trimming stripped 4 bases from V and 1 base from J, with 7 bases between. The part of the CDR3 DNA that was read is TGTGCCAGCAGTGCCAGGGAGAACACTGAA. Its protein product is CASSARENTE. The whole CDR3 sequence reads CASSARENTEAFF.

The part of the CDR3 DNA that was read is TGCGCCAGCAGGACCGGGACAGAAGTAGATACG. Amino acids: CASRTGTEVDT. The full-length CDR3 reads as CASRTGTEVDTQYF. V and J are TRBV5-1 and TRBJ2-3; 7 positions agree with TRBD1. The sequence runs out 3 residues before the end of the CDR3; the remainder is reconstructed from the germline J gene. Trimming at V came to 5 bases and at J to 5 bases, leaving 8 bases not matched to a gene. CDR1 is SGHRS, CDR2 YFSETQ, per germline. The CDR3 is made up of 14 amino acids.

Comment on this clone: The CDR3 is cut off 3 residues early in the read; its end comes from the germline J gene. J is TRBJ2-7 and V is TRBV20-1; TRBD2 matches at 8 bases. Germline CDR1 is DFQATT and CDR2 is SNEGSKA (reference sequence). The CDR3 consists of 13 residues. V lost 6 bases to trimming and J lost 4 bases; unmatched junction nucleotides: 8. The CDR3 loop is CSAPGTSNYEQYF. The CDR3 DNA, read in part, is TGCAGTGCCCCCGGGACTAGTAATTACGAG.

This clone counts as medium-sized by frequency. The DNA ends 3 residues before the CDR3 does, and the rest of the CDR3 is filled in from the germline J gene. The chain carries TRBV4-1 and TRBJ2-3, with TRBD2 matching over 8 bases. Germline V gene sequence: CDR1 MGHRA, CDR2 YSYEKL. After removal of 6 bases from V and 0 bases from J, the junction contained 8 bases not matched to a gene. CDR3 length equals 16 residues. CDR3 DNA (partial): TGCGCCAGCAGGCAACTGACTAGCGCGAGCACAGATACG. Its translation is CASRQLTSASTDT. In full, the CDR3 is CASRQLTSASTDTQYF.

As for this clone: The read comes to an end 3 residues before the CDR3 does, leaving the germline J gene to fill in the end. The chain couples TRBV29-1 to TRBJ2-7, with D uncertain. Germline V gene sequence: CDR1 SQVTM, CDR2 ANQGSEA. Between the trimmed V and J ends, which lost 2 bases and 4 bases, there was a span of 6 bases. CDR3 length: 11 residues. The CDR3 bases that were read are TGCAGCGTTGAAAACTCTTACGAG. Its protein product is CSVENSYE. In full, the CDR3 is CSVENSYEQYF.

Note on this clone: From the germline J gene comes the end of the CDR3, since the read stops 3 residues before it. The V gene is TRBV29-1, the J gene TRBJ1-2, with no clear D. The germline gives CDR1 SQVTM, CDR2 ANQGSEA. V dropped 3 bases and J dropped 3 bases, with 23 bases sitting between them. The CDR3 has 17 residues. The CDR3 sequence is CSVDYVGRSWAYYGYTF. CDR3 bases read: TGCAGCGTTGATTACGTGGGCCGGAGCTGGGCCTACTATGGC.

To note about this clone: The CDR3 goes on 3 residues after the read ends, and that part is filled in from the germline J gene. This rearrangement joins TRBV18 to TRBJ1-2; 10 bases line up with TRBD1. The CDR3 is made up of 16 amino acids. Trimming cost V 3 bases and J 3 bases; bases outside gene matches: 7. Germline lookup yields CDR1 KGHSH and CDR2 LQKENI. The DNA read from the CDR3 is TGTGCCAGCTCACCTACCGGGACAGGGGAGCACTATGGC. Its translation is CASSPTGTGEHYG. The whole CDR3 region reads CASSPTGTGEHYGYTF. Complete variable domain (other parts from reference TRBV18 and TRBJ1-2): NAGVMQNPRHLVRRRGQEARLRCSPMKGHSHVYWYRQLPEEGLKFMVYLQKENIIDESGMPKERFSAEFPKEGPSILRIQQVVRGDSAAYFCASSPTGTGEHYGYTFGSGTRLTVV.

CDR3 region: CASSIGTGGRQPQHF. The CDR3 DNA, read in part, is TGTGCCAGTAGTATCGGGACAGGGGGCCGTCAGCCC. This sequence joins TRBV19 and TRBJ1-5; 12 bases match TRBD1. Coverage ceases 3 residues before the CDR3 finishes, and the germline J gene fills in the end. Germline V gene lookup returns CDR1 LNHDA and CDR2 SQIVND (reference sequence). The V segment lost 3 bases and the J segment 6 bases; nucleotides outside the gene matches: 3. CDR3 length: 15 residues.

Comments on this clone: Sequencing ends 3 residues short of the CDR3 end; the germline J gene provides the rest. V usage is TRBV5-1 and J usage is TRBJ2-5; D is perhaps TRBD2 (6 bases). The germline gives CDR1 SGHRS, CDR2 YFSETQ. V was clipped by 0 bases and J by 1 base, with 10 bases between them. This CDR3 spans 15 amino acids. Partial CDR3 DNA: TGCGCCAGCAGCTTGGCGGGGGAAATCCAAGAGACC. Its translation: CASSLAGEIQET. The full CDR3 is CASSLAGEIQETQYF.

Details on this clone: An end of the junction differs from the germline gene, which may be a read error. The CDR3 goes on 3 residues after the read ends, and that part is filled in from the germline J gene. The sample contains more than one DNA sequence encoding this CDR3. The gene calls are TRBV5-1 and TRBJ2-7, with TRBD2 as a possible D gene (5 bases). Germline loops: CDR1 SGHRS, CDR2 YFSETQ. The CDR3 sequence is 14 residues long. The CDR3 sequence: CASSIRTHSYEQYF. The sequenced part of the CDR3 DNA is TGCGCAAGCAGCATACGGACTCATTCCTACGAG.

Comment on this clone: The CDR3 end falls 3 residues outside the read, so it is completed with the germline J gene. V and J are TRBV19 and TRBJ2-5; D is possibly TRBD2 (7 bases). The length of the CDR3 is 12 residues. Looked up from germline, CDR1 is LNHDA and CDR2 is SQIVND (reference sequence). V lost 6 bases, J lost 5 bases, and 10 bases lay in between. The CDR3 here is CASRGGPETQYF. The CDR3 DNA, read in part, is TGTGCCAGTAGGGGGGGGCCTGAGACC.

Of note for this clone: The DNA ends 3 residues before the CDR3 does, and the rest of the CDR3 is filled in from the germline J gene. V is TRBV4-1 and J is TRBJ2-3, with a possible D match to TRBD1 (5 bases). The V gene lost 4 bases and the J gene lost 4 bases, with 18 bases spanning the gap. CDR1 is MGHRA, CDR2 YSYEKL, per germline. CDR3 length: 16 residues. The CDR3 protein is CASSRQRAIGADTQYF. The DNA read from the CDR3 is TGCGCCAGCAGCCGTCAAAGGGCCATAGGGGCAGATACG.

Comment on this clone: The read ends 3 residues shy of where the CDR3 ends; the end is completed using the germline J gene. V is TRBV2 and J is TRBJ2-1, with 8 bases matching TRBD1. CDR3 length: 15 residues. CDR1 is SNHLY, CDR2 FYNNEI, per germline. V lost 9 bases, J lost 1 base, and 8 bases stayed unmatched. CDR3 bases read: TGTGCCAGTGAAACACAGGGGGATTCCTACAATGAG. This translates into CASETQGDSYNE. The full CDR3 protein is CASETQGDSYNEQFF.

To note about this clone: The read terminates 3 residues ahead of where the CDR3 ends, so the germline J gene completes it. This chain connects TRBV30 to TRBJ1-2; 10 bases agree with TRBD1. Looked up from germline, CDR1 is GTSNPN and CDR2 is SVGIG (reference sequence). CDR3 length: 17 residues. CDR3: CAWSDATGGLFLRGYTF. The part of the CDR3 DNA that was read is TGTGCCTGGAGTGACGCGACAGGGGGCTTATTCTTGCGGGGC. The full variable domain, in which reference TRBV30 and TRBJ1-2 provide the parts outside the CDR3, is SQTIHQWPATLVQPVGSPLSLECTVEGTSNPNLYWYRQAAGRGLQLLFYSVGIGQISSEVPQNLSASRPQDRQFILSSKKLLLSDSGFYLCAWSDATGGLFLRGYTFGSGTRLTVV.

With respect to this clone: The sequenced fragment ends 3 residues before the CDR3 boundary, so the rest is inferred from the germline J gene. J is TRBJ1-1 and V is TRBV14, with unresolved D. The CDR3 is made up of 13 amino acids. Germline loops: CDR1 SGHDN, CDR2 FVKESK. Trimming left V 0 bases short and J 1 base short, with 3 bases between. The sequenced CDR3 bases are TGTGCCAGCAGCCAAGACAGGAACACTGAA. Translating gives CASSQDRNTE. The whole CDR3 protein is CASSQDRNTEAFF. The entire variable domain, with the rest obtained from reference TRBV14 and TRBJ1-1, is as follows: EAGVTQFPSHSVIEKGQTVTLRCDPISGHDNLYWYRRVMGKEIKFLLHFVKESKQDESGMPNNRFLAERTGGTYSTLKVQPAELEDSGVYFCASSQDRNTEAFFGQGTRLTVV.

With regard to this clone: The observed sequence ends 3 residues before the CDR3 terminus, with the missing tail filled in from the germline J gene. The chain has TRBV5-1 and TRBJ1-3; 8 bases are shared with TRBD1. The CDR3 is 15 residues long. Trimming removed 4 bases from V and 4 bases from J; junction bases left unmatched: 7. Germline V gene data show CDR1 as SGHRS and CDR2 as YFSETQ. CDR3 DNA, as far as it was read: TGCGCCAGCAGCACCGGGACAGGACCGGGAAACACC. Translating it yields CASSTGTGPGNT. Given in full, the CDR3 is CASSTGTGPGNTIYF.

As to this clone: The sequence runs out 3 residues before the end of the CDR3; the remainder is reconstructed from the germline J gene. The rearrangement joins TRBV7-9 to TRBJ1-2; D gene unclear. The V gene's germline CDR1 is SEHNR and CDR2 FQNEAQ (reference sequence). The CDR3 contains 15 residues. V was cut by 5 bases and J by 6 bases, with 19 bases left in between. The chain's CDR3 is CASSPLRPLTHGYTF. The sequenced CDR3 bases are TGTGCCAGCAGCCCATTACGACCGTTGACTCATGGC.

The CDR3 sequence is CASRLGGSSYEQYF. The sequenced CDR3 bases are TGTGCCAGCCGCTTAGGGGGCAGCTCCTACGAG. The chain combines TRBV6-2 or TRBV6-3 with TRBJ2-7; 7 bases align to TRBD1. Sequencing ends 3 residues short of the CDR3 end; the germline J gene provides the rest. Germline trimming cut 8 bases from V and 0 bases from J; bases unmatched to any gene: 7. This CDR3 contains 14 residues. Per the germline V gene, CDR1 is MNHEY and CDR2 is SVGEGT.

Turning to this clone: With the read ending 3 residues before the CDR3 end, the germline J gene is used to fill in that end. The chain joins TRBV30 to TRBJ2-2; D possibly corresponds to TRBD2 (5 bases). Germline V gene sequence: CDR1 GTSNPN, CDR2 SVGIG (reference sequence). CDR3 size: 15 residues. Between the trimmed V and J ends, which lost 2 bases and 1 base, there was a span of 11 bases. Incomplete CDR3 DNA: TGTGCCTGGAGTCTGAGGGTACTGAACACCGGGGAG. Translated: CAWSLRVLNTGE. The whole CDR3 is CAWSLRVLNTGELFF.

As for this clone: The read finishes 3 residues shy of the CDR3 end, and the germline J gene is used to complete it. The chain combines TRBV20-1 with TRBJ2-5; D perhaps matches TRBD2 (6 bases). This CDR3 is 13 amino acids long. Germline V lookup: CDR1 DFQATT, CDR2 SNEGSKA (reference sequence). Trimming removed 5 bases at V and 1 base at J, with 11 bases between. The covered CDR3 bases are TGCAGTGCTGCCCTCGGGGGCCAAGAGACC. Amino acids: CSAALGGQET. The full CDR3 protein is CSAALGGQETQYF.

Details on this clone: The missing CDR3 end, 3 residues past where the read stops, is filled in from the germline J gene. The V call is TRBV11-1, the J call TRBJ2-2; D is perhaps TRBD2 (6 bases). Trimming cost V 5 bases and J 7 bases, with 17 bases left between them. Germline lookup yields CDR1 SGHAT and CDR2 FQDESV (reference sequence). The CDR3 is 15 residues long. The CDR3 loop reads CASSTQTGGVGELFF. Incomplete CDR3 DNA: TGTGCCAGCAGCACCCAAACCGGGGGTGTCGGGGAG.

Comment on this clone: The junction differs from germline at one of its ends, possibly a read error. The DNA ends 3 residues before the CDR3 does, and the rest of the CDR3 is filled in from the germline J gene. This chain uses TRBV4-2 with TRBJ2-5; 10 bases are a match to TRBD2. The CDR3 totals 15 residues. The germline gives CDR1 LGHNA, CDR2 YNFKEQ. This CDR3 is CASSQEGAGGLTQYF. Partial CDR3 DNA: TGCGCCAGCAGCCAAGAAGGAGCGGGGGGGCTGACC.

Concerning this clone: The sequenced fragment ends 3 residues before the CDR3 boundary, so the rest is inferred from the germline J gene. The V and J genes are TRBV20-1 and TRBJ2-7, with 9 bases that match TRBD2. Per the germline V gene, CDR1 is DFQATT and CDR2 is SNEGSKA (reference sequence). The ends lost 6 bases at V and 4 bases at J; junction bases unmatched: 10. The CDR3 length is 14 residues. CDR3 DNA (partial): TGCAGTGCGGGATATAGCGGGGGCTGGTACGAG. Residues: CSAGYSGGWYE. The CDR3 in full is CSAGYSGGWYEQYF.

As to this clone: The CDR3 is cut off 3 residues early in the read; its end comes from the germline J gene. This rearrangement joins TRBV4-1 to TRBJ1-6, with 11 bases identical to TRBD1. Trimming removed 3 bases from V and 0 bases from J; junction bases left unmatched: 1. The CDR3 length is 17 residues. The germline CDR1 and CDR2 sequences are MGHRA and YSYEKL. Here the CDR3 reads CASSHGTGGSYNSPLHF. CDR3 DNA (partial): TGCGCCAGCAGCCACGGGACAGGGGGCTCCTATAATTCACCC.

Remarks on this clone: Sequencing ends 3 residues short of the CDR3 end; the germline J gene provides the rest. The rearrangement joins TRBV5-1 to TRBJ1-6; D not certain. This CDR3 is 15 amino acids long. CDR1 SGHRS and CDR2 YFSETQ come from the germline V gene. V lost 4 bases, J lost 7 bases, and 15 bases lay in between. The CDR3 loop reads CASSPQGPPNSPLHF. The CDR3 DNA, read in part, is TGCGCCAGCAGCCCCCAAGGGCCTCCGAATTCACCC.

As to this clone: The CDR3 is cut off 3 residues early in the read; its end comes from the germline J gene. This chain connects TRBV2 to TRBJ1-5; no clear D. The CDR3 extends over 13 amino acids. Deletions cut 8 bases from V and 7 bases from J, with 15 bases between. In germline, CDR1 is SNHLY, CDR2 FYNNEI. The CDR3 DNA, read in part, is TGTGCCAGCGGCCGCCCCCCCAAGCAGCCC. This gives the protein CASGRPPKQP. The full CDR3 reads CASGRPPKQPQHF.

With regard to this clone: The CDR3 end is not reached by the read, which stops 3 residues before it; the germline J gene fills it in. The genes are TRBV13 and TRBJ2-7; TRBD2 is a possible D gene (6 bases). Germline V lookup: CDR1 PRHDT, CDR2 FYEKMQ (reference sequence). The CDR3 runs 15 residues. V gave up 5 bases and J gave up 3 bases, with 17 bases separating them. Partial CDR3 DNA: TGTGCCAGCAGCCCCTCCGGTGGGCGGGGCTACGAG. Amino acid sequence: CASSPSGGRGYE. In full, the CDR3 reads CASSPSGGRGYEQYF.

In regard to this clone: The read ends 3 residues before the CDR3 terminus; that terminus is restored from the germline J gene. This chain connects TRBV18 to TRBJ2-3; 14 positions match TRBD2. J gave up 2 bases and V 3 bases, and 10 bases lay outside the gene matches. CDR3 length equals 19 residues. CDR1 and CDR2 from the germline V gene are KGHSH and LQKENI. CDR3 amino acids: CASSPGLAGVAKVTDTQYF. Incomplete CDR3 DNA: TGTGCCAGCTCACCGGGACTAGCGGGGGTCGCGAAAGTCACAGATACG.

Concerning this clone itself: The CDR3 goes on 3 residues after the read ends, and that part is filled in from the germline J gene. The V and J genes are TRBV12-3 or TRBV12-4 and TRBJ2-3; 7 bases line up with TRBD2. The V gene end was trimmed by 6 bases and the J gene end by 2 bases; junction bases not matched to a gene: 5. This CDR3 is built from 14 residues. The CDR3 DNA, read in part, is TGTGCCAGCAGCCACGGGGGGACCACAGATACG. Encoded protein: CASSHGGTTDT. The full CDR3 reads CASSHGGTTDTQYF.